This TCR beta chain derives from a study of T cells in localized non-small cell lung cancer. Overall study results and limits: Within adjacent lung there appeared a median around 55 of the top 100 tumor clones. There was higher T cell clonality in uninvolved adjacent lung than in tumor, and it was highest there.

Sequencing used immunoSEQ multiplex PCR; TCRdb keeps in-frame clones, though not all of them. The repertoire holds 25,000 to 35,000 clones, over 80% seen once, with 4% to 4.5% in the top ten. J lost 0 bases, V lost 4 bases, and 9 bases had no gene match. The CDR3 covers 17 residues. Germline CDR1 is SGHDT and CDR2 is YYEEEE. A note on this clone: Antigen specificity is unknown.

The sample in question was peripheral blood mononuclear cells, obtained before any cancer treatment. This clonotype was sampled from a woman between 35 and 70 years old with stage III lung adenocarcinoma. The rearrangement links TRBV5-6 to TRBJ2-7; 11 positions match TRBD1. Written as DNA, the CDR3 is TGTGCCAGCAGCGTTGGACAGGGGGCTCTCCTCTCCTACGAGCAGTACTTC. Protein product: CASSVGQGALLSYEQYF.